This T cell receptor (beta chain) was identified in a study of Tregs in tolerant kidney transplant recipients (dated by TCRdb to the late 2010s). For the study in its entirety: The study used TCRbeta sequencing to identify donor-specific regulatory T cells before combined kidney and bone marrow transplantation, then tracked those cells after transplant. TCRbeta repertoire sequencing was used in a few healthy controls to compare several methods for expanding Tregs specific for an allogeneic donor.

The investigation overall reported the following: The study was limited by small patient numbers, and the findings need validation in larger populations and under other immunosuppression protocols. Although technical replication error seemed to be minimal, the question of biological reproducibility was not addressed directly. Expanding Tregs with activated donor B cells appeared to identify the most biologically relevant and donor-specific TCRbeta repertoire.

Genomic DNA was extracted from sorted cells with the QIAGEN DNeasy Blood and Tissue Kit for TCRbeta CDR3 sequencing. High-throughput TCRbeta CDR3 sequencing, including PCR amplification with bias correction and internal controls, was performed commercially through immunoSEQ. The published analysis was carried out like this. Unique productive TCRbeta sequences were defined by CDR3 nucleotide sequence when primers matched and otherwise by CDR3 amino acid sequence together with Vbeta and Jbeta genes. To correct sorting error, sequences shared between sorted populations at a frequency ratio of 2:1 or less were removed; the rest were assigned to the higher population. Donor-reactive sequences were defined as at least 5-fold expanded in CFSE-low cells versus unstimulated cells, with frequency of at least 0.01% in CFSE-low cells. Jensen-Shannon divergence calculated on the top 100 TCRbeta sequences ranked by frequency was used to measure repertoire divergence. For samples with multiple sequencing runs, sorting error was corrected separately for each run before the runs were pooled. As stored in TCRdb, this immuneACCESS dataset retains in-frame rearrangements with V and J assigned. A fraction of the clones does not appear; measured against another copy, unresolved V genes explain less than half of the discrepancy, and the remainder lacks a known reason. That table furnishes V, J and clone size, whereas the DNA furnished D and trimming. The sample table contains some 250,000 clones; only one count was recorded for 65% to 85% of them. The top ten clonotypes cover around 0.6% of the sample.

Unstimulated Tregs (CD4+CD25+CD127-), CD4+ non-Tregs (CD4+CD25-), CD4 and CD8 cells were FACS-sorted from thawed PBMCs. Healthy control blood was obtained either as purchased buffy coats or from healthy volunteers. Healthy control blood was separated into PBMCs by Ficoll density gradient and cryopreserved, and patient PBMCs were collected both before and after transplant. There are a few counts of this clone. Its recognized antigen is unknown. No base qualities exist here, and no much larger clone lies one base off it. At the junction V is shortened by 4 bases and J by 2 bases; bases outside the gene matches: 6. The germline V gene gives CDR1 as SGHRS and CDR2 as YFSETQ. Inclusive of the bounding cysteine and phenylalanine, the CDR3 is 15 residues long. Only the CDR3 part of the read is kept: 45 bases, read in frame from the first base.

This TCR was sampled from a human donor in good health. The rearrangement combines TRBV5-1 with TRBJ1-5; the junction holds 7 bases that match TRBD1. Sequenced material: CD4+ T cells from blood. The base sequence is TGCGCCAGCAGCGTAGGGGGGACAGGCAATCAGCCCCAGCATTTT. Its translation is CASSVGGTGNQPQHF.